This T cell receptor (beta chain) was captured by sequencing in a study of identical twins. This clonotype came up a few times. Each cDNA held unique molecular identifiers, and template switching gave it a universal primer site. TCRdb processed the 5' RACE reads anew with MiXCR; each CDR3 protein has one entry. The sample lists around 550,000 distinct CDR3 sequences; 13% to 15% were seen once. V lost 8 bases, J lost 3 bases, and 10 bases lay in between. The germline V gene has CDR1 ENHRY and CDR2 SYGVKD. This CDR3 has 12 residues. This same sample was also taken into another study, of yellow fever vaccine responses in identical twins.

Material: CD4+ T cells sorted from blood. This chain connects TRBV10-3 to TRBJ1-1, with no clear D. This sequence originates from a woman aged 18-30 years in good health. CDR3 in amino acids: CAIPSRDTEAFF. CDR3 bases: TGTGCCATCCCGAGCCGGGACACTGAAGCTTTCTTT.